This TCR beta chain derives from a study of blood T cell repertoires in COVID-19. The wider study: Whether acute or convalescent, the COVID-19 samples came from the United States, Italy and Spain. The cDNA or gDNA used as material had been derived from T cells, B-cell-depleted T cells, or PBMCs.

Produced via immunoSEQ multiplex PCR; TCRdb's table is partial and in-frame only. This sample has about 230,000 clones, with 75% to 90% found just once. The V end was cut by 2 bases, the J end by 4 bases, with 6 bases between. This CDR3 is built from 13 residues. Germline values: CDR1 KGHSH, CDR2 LQKENI. About this clone itself: The sample holds other DNA sequences that translate to the same CDR3.

Patients from Seattle were sampled longitudinally, starting during active infection. Input material: peripheral blood. The V gene is TRBV18, the J gene TRBJ2-1; D may be TRBD1 (6 bases). The source of this sequence is a man younger than 40 with COVID-19, enrolled during active disease. DNA for the CDR3: TGTGCCAGCTCACCAGGACAGTACAATGAGCAGTTCTTC. Its protein product is CASSPGQYNEQFF.